A selection of T cell receptor beta chains follows, all from one sample in a study of early T cells in non-severe SARS-CoV-2 infection. A single record per CDR3 protein comes from TCRdb applying MiXCR to the 5' RACE reads. The sample holds tens of thousands of distinct CDR3 sequences; less than 15% are singletons and the top ten take about a tenth. The sample was whole blood. The receptor set was obtained from an adult who was a healthcare worker with PCR-confirmed SARS-CoV-2 infection or an uninfected control (not recorded which). Each CDR3 is given with its conserved first and last residue. D genes are given only for firm matches. Size is stated for part of the rows, as once, few or many counts, or as a class when the clone is expanded.

.,TRBD1,TRBJ2-2,TRBV2,TGTGCCAGCAGTGAAGAGGGGACAGCCGGAAACACCGGGGAGCTGTTTTTT,CASSEEGTAGNTGELFF
.,TRBD2,TRBJ2-7,TRBV7-6,TGTGCCAGCAGCTTAGTGGGACTAGCGGGTTCTCAGGAGCAGTACTTC,CASSLVGLAGSQEQYF
once,.,TRBJ2-3,TRBV7-9,TGTGCCAGCAGCTTAACAGGCACCGGAGTAGATACGCAGTATTTT,CASSLTGTGVDTQYF
.,.,TRBJ1-4,TRBV9,TGTGCCAGCAGCGTAGGGGTGTTTCGCGGTGACACAACTAATGAAAAACTGTTTTTT,CASSVGVFRGDTTNEKLFF
.,TRBD2,TRBJ2-3,TRBV29-1,TGCAGCGCCGACATAGCGGGACTGCAGTATTTT,CSADIAGLQYF
many,.,TRBJ1-5,TRBV19,TGTGCCAGTAGTATAGGCGGGGCTCTACCCCCGAATCAGCCCCAGCATTTT,CASSIGGALPPNQPQHF
many,.,TRBJ2-3,TRBV18,TGTGCCAGCTCACAAGAGACCGGGGATACGCAGTATTTT,CASSQETGDTQYF
many,.,TRBJ1-6,TRBV5-5,TGTGCCAGCAGCCCTGGGACGGATCAAAATTCACCCCTCCACTTT,CASSPGTDQNSPLHF
.,.,TRBJ2-3,TRBV2,TGTGCCACGACGGGTATGGGGTTGCCAGATACGCAGTATTTT,CATTGMGLPDTQYF
many,TRBD1,TRBJ1-1,TRBV18,TGTGCCAGCTCTAGCGGGACAGAGAACACTGAAGCTTTCTTT,CASSSGTENTEAFF
.,.,TRBJ1-6,TRBV16,TGTGCCAGCAGCCAACCGCAGGGGTATAATTCACCCCTCCACTTT,CASSQPQGYNSPLHF
.,TRBD1,TRBJ1-1,TRBV7-2,TGTGCCAGCACCCCCGGGACAGCCGAAGCTTTCTTT,CASTPGTAEAFF
.,.,TRBJ1-2,TRBV12-3/TRBV12-4,TGTGCCAGCAGTCTTTCCGCAGGGGCCCCTTATGGCTACACCTTC,CASSLSAGAPYGYTF
many,.,TRBJ2-3,TRBV29-1,TGCAGCGTTGAACCGATCACAGATACGCAGTATTTT,CSVEPITDTQYF
many,TRBD2,TRBJ2-1,TRBV12-3/TRBV12-4,TGTGCCAGCAGCACTAGCGGGAGCTCCTACAATGAGCAGTTCTTC,CASSTSGSSYNEQFF
many,TRBD1,TRBJ1-1,TRBV30,TGTGCCCGCCTTATGACAGGGACGGGGACTGAAGCTTTCTTT,CARLMTGTGTEAFF
.,.,TRBJ2-7,TRBV18,TGTGCCAGCTCACCCGAGGGCTACGAGCAGTACTTC,CASSPEGYEQYF
many,.,TRBJ2-6,TRBV7-9,TGTGCCAGCAGAAAGAATCCACAGCCGAACTACTCTGGGGCCAACGTCCTGACTTTC,CASRKNPQPNYSGANVLTF
many,.,TRBJ2-1,TRBV24-1,TGTGCCACCAGAGGGTCTAGCGAGCAGTTCTTC,CATRGSSEQFF
many,TRBD2,TRBJ2-2,TRBV20-1,TGCAGTGCCTCGGGGGGTGGGACCACCGGGGAGCTGTTTTTT,CSASGGGTTGELFF
few,TRBD1,TRBJ1-2,TRBV14,TGTGCCAGCAGCCTCTCAGCAGGGGGTAACTATGGCTACACCTTC,CASSLSAGGNYGYTF
many,.,TRBJ2-3,TRBV6-5,TGTGCCAGCAGTTACGCAGATACGCAGTATTTT,CASSYADTQYF
many,.,TRBJ1-2,TRBV5-6,TGTGCCAGCAGAACCGGGTCTAACTATGGCTACACCTTC,CASRTGSNYGYTF
many,TRBD1,TRBJ2-7,TRBV11-2,TGTGCCAGCACCGGACAGGGGTGGTGGGAGCAGTACTTC,CASTGQGWWEQYF
.,.,TRBJ2-7,TRBV5-1,TGCGCCAGCAGCTCAGCCCCGGCAAACAACTCCTACGAGCAGTACTTC,CASSSAPANNSYEQYF
.,TRBD2,TRBJ2-7,TRBV24-1,TGTGCCACCAGTGCCGTGACTAGCGGGGCCTACGAGCAGTACTTC,CATSAVTSGAYEQYF
many,TRBD1,TRBJ1-4,TRBV7-2,TGTGCCAGCAGCTATAGGGGGCACTTACAAGAAAAACTGTTTTTT,CASSYRGHLQEKLFF
few,.,TRBJ1-1,TRBV19,TGTGCCAGTAGTAGGGGGGCCCTCCGGGGCACTGAAGCTTTCTTT,CASSRGALRGTEAFF
many,.,TRBJ2-1,TRBV27,TGTGCCAGCAGTTTGGTCAGGGCACAAATGAATGAGCAGTTCTTC,CASSLVRAQMNEQFF
.,TRBD1,TRBJ2-1,TRBV24-1,TGTGCCACCAGGGGGGGACAGGGGTTCAATGAGCAGTTCTTC,CATRGGQGFNEQFF
many,TRBD2,TRBJ2-1,TRBV6-6,TGTGCCAGCAGTGATAGCGGGACCGATGAGCAGTTCTTC,CASSDSGTDEQFF
.,.,TRBJ1-3,TRBV29-1,TGCAGCGTTGAACTGGGGCGGGGAGGAAACACCATATATTTT,CSVELGRGGNTIYF
once,TRBD2,TRBJ2-3,TRBV7-2,TGTGCCAGCAGCTTCCGACTAGCGGGGGAACCTACGCAGTATTTT,CASSFRLAGEPTQYF
.,TRBD2,TRBJ2-7,TRBV11-2,TGTGCCAGCAGCTTACGGAGCGGGGGGGCCCCCGAGCAGTACTTC,CASSLRSGGAPEQYF
.,.,TRBJ1-3,TRBV29-1,TGCAGCGTTGAAGAGAGGGGCCTTAACACCATATATTTT,CSVEERGLNTIYF
.,TRBD1,TRBJ1-2,TRBV12-3/TRBV12-4,TGTGCCAGCAGTTTAACTCGGACAGGGACCAACTATGGCTACACCTTC,CASSLTRTGTNYGYTF
.,.,TRBJ1-2,TRBV4-1,TGCGCCAGCAGCCAAGTAATGGACAGAGGACGCGGCTACACCTTC,CASSQVMDRGRGYTF
many,TRBD1,TRBJ2-1,TRBV2,TGTGCCAGCAAGAAGGGGACAGTTTCCTACAATGAGCAGTTCTTC,CASKKGTVSYNEQFF
once,TRBD2,TRBJ2-3,TRBV3-1,TGTGCCAGCAGCCAAGACTTAGCGGGGAGCACAGATACGCAGTATTTT,CASSQDLAGSTDTQYF
.,.,TRBJ2-3,TRBV9,TGTGCCAGCAGCCCACAGGGCCCTCGGCTCGCAGATACGCAGTATTTT,CASSPQGPRLADTQYF
many,TRBD1,TRBJ2-1,TRBV6-4,TGTGCCAGCAGTGACTCGACAGGGCAGGGGAATGAGCAGTTCTTC,CASSDSTGQGNEQFF
many,.,TRBJ2-2,TRBV2,TGTGCCAGCACGATGACAAACACCGGGGAGCTGTTTTTT,CASTMTNTGELFF
many,.,TRBJ2-5,TRBV5-1,TGCGCCAGCAGCTTGGCGGCGGCCGGAGGAGAGACCCAGTACTTC,CASSLAAAGGETQYF
few,TRBD1,TRBJ2-7,TRBV29-1,TGCAGCGTTGTAAGGACAGGGGACGAGCAGTACTTC,CSVVRTGDEQYF
many,TRBD1,TRBJ1-4,TRBV7-9,TGTGCCAGCAGCTTAAGACAGGGGGCAACTAATGAAAAACTGTTTTTT,CASSLRQGATNEKLFF
few,TRBD2,TRBJ2-3,TRBV9,TGTGCCAGCAGCGTCAGGGTAGCGGGGCTCACAGATACGCAGTATTTT,CASSVRVAGLTDTQYF
many,.,TRBJ2-6,TRBV7-3,TGTGCCAGCAGCTTAATAGGCGCAGGGGTAGTCTCTGGGGCCAACGTCCTGACTTTC,CASSLIGAGVVSGANVLTF